One and the same sample provided the 32 T cell receptor beta chains below, sequenced in a study of cytomegalovirus exposure and HLA in healthy donors. PCR was performed using 60 Vbeta and 13 Jbeta primers. Here immunoSEQ multiplex PCR was the method, and the copy in TCRdb shows in-frame clones only, minus some. This table has approximately 120,000 clones, around two thirds appearing once. The sequenced material came from PBMCs. Every receptor here comes from a man aged 55 to 69 in good health and CMV-seropositive.

CDR3 loop: CASRQGRDEKLFF. CDR3 DNA sequence: TGTGCCAGTAGACAAGGGAGGGATGAAAAACTGTTTTTT. V gene TRBV19 combines with J gene TRBJ1-4; D gene uncertain. The CDR3 is made up of 13 amino acids. Between the trimmed V and J ends, which lost 6 bases and 6 bases, there was a span of 11 bases. From germline, CDR1 is LNHDA and CDR2 SQIVND (reference sequence).

The chain carries TRBV19 and TRBJ2-7; D possibly corresponds to TRBD1 (6 bases). This CDR3 is built from 14 residues. V dropped 7 bases and J dropped 5 bases, with 18 bases sitting between them. CDR1 is LNHDA, CDR2 SQIVND, per germline (reference sequence). As DNA, the CDR3 is TGTGCCAGTACCCCGGGCAGGGGCCGGGACGAGCAGTACTTC. It codes for CASTPGRGRDEQYF.

This clone is classed as medium-sized (0.01 to 0.1%). V usage is TRBV5-6 and J usage is TRBJ1-3; D not certain. Germline V gene lookup returns CDR1 SGHDT and CDR2 YYEEEE. The CDR3 is made up of 16 amino acids. V lost 4 bases to trimming and J lost 5 bases, with 19 bases between them. The DNA of the CDR3 is TGTGCCAGCAGCCCCGGGAGCGGGGAGCGGAGAAACACCATATATTTT. The encoded protein is CASSPGSGERRNTIYF. The whole variable domain, filled in from reference TRBV5-6 and TRBJ1-3, reads DAGVTQSPTHLIKTRGQQVTLRCSPKSGHDTVSWYQQALGQGPQFIFQYYEEEERQRGNFPDRFSGHQFPNYSSELNVNALLLGDSALYLCASSPGSGERRNTIYFGEGSWLTVV.

J is TRBJ2-5 and V is TRBV7-8; no clear D. Germline V CDR1 and CDR2: SGHVS, FQNEAQ. Trimming took off 1 base at V and 3 bases at J, with 6 bases between the two ends. This CDR3 is 13 amino acids long. Here the CDR3 DNA reads TGTGCCAGCAGCTTAGACAAGAAAGAGACCCAGTACTTC. Translated: CASSLDKKETQYF.

The V call is TRBV6-5, the J call TRBJ2-2, with D hard to call. The CDR3 is 12 amino acids. V shed 5 bases and J shed 4 bases, with 5 bases lying between them. Germline assignment: CDR1 MNHEY and CDR2 SVGAGI. The CDR3 nucleotides are TGTGCCAGCAGTCGGAGCACCGGGGAGCTGTTTTTT. It is translated as CASSRSTGELFF.

The V and J genes are TRBV5-5 and TRBJ1-6; 7 nucleotides align to TRBD1. The V and J ends lost 4 bases and 8 bases, in that order; junction bases with no gene match: 6. The germline CDR1 and CDR2 sequences are SGHKS and YYEKEE (reference sequence). The CDR3 spans 14 residues. CDR3: CASSIRDSYSPLHF. CDR3 in DNA: TGTGCCAGCAGCATCCGGGACAGTTATTCACCCCTCCACTTT.

The gene calls are TRBV7-9 and TRBJ2-7, with D possibly matching TRBD1 (6 bases). V lost 4 bases to trimming and J lost 4 bases, with 14 bases between them. This CDR3 is built from 14 residues. Germline V gene sequence: CDR1 SEHNR, CDR2 FQNEAQ (reference sequence). The CDR3: CASSSQGSIYEQYF. CDR3 coding DNA: TGTGCCAGCAGCTCACAGGGTTCCATTTACGAGCAGTACTTC. The variable domain in full, with the rest retrieved from reference TRBV7-9 and TRBJ2-7, is DTGVSQNPRHKITKRGQNVTFRCDPISEHNRLYWYRQTLGQGPEFLTYFQNEAQLEKSRLLSDRFSAERPKGSFSTLEIQRTEQGDSAMYLCASSSQGSIYEQYFGPGTRLTVT.

The rearrangement joins TRBV6-6 to TRBJ2-7; D might be TRBD2 (5 bases). In germline, CDR1 is MNHNY, CDR2 SVGAGI (reference sequence). This CDR3 is built from 16 residues. V was trimmed by 6 bases and J by 6 bases, leaving 24 bases between them. The CDR3 sequence is CASSDDTYNQAGEQYF. CDR3 sequence (DNA): TGTGCCAGCAGCGACGACACATACAACCAGGCGGGCGAGCAGTACTTC.

This sequence joins TRBV5-4 and TRBJ1-4; unclear D gene. The ends were cut back, 4 bases at V and 3 bases at J, with 13 bases in the middle. There are 15 residues in the CDR3. Per the germline V gene, CDR1 is SGHNT and CDR2 is YYREEE (reference sequence). The CDR3 DNA follows: TGTGCCAGCAGCATTGCCGACACCGCTAATGAAAAACTGTTTTTT. Translation: CASSIADTANEKLFF.

The chain couples TRBV5-1 to TRBJ1-1; D not certain. The V and J ends lost 4 bases and 0 bases respectively, with 7 bases between them. This CDR3 is built from 13 residues. From germline, CDR1 is SGHRS and CDR2 YFSETQ. CDR3 in DNA: TGCGCCAGCAGCGACGGGATGAACACTGAAGCTTTCTTT. Amino acids: CASSDGMNTEAFF.

This clone was found once. J is TRBJ1-1 and V is TRBV11-3; TRBD1 might be the D (6 bases). CDR1 SGHNT and CDR2 YENEEA come from the germline V gene. This CDR3 is 14 amino acids long. Trimming removed 2 bases at V and 1 base at J, with 8 bases between. This chain's CDR3 is CASSLRGKNTEAFF. CDR3 DNA sequence: TGTGCCAGCAGCTTAAGGGGGAAGAACACTGAAGCTTTCTTT.

This chain joins TRBV4-1 and TRBJ2-5; D perhaps matches TRBD2 (5 bases). The CDR3 contains 14 residues. V was cut by 0 bases and J by 7 bases, with 12 bases left in between. From germline, CDR1 is MGHRA and CDR2 YSYEKL. The CDR3: CASSQDEAVGTQYF. CDR3 nucleotide sequence: TGCGCCAGCAGCCAAGATGAAGCGGTTGGGACCCAGTACTTC.

The chain carries TRBV28 and TRBJ2-3, with TRBD2 matching over 10 bases. This CDR3 has 14 residues. Germline loops: CDR1 MDHEN, CDR2 SYDVKM. Germline trimming cut 3 bases from V and 6 bases from J; bases unmatched to any gene: 3. The chain's CDR3 is CASSFSGGIDTQYF. The CDR3 bases are TGTGCCAGCAGTTTTAGCGGGGGGATTGATACGCAGTATTTT.

J is TRBJ1-6 and V is TRBV5-1; 7 nucleotides match TRBD1. Germline V lookup: CDR1 SGHRS, CDR2 YFSETQ. The CDR3 consists of 14 residues. After removal of 4 bases from V and 7 bases from J, the junction contained 5 bases not matched to a gene. CDR3 nucleotides: TGCGCCAGCAGCCAGGGGACAGTAAATTCACCCCTCCACTTT. It translates to CASSQGTVNSPLHF.

This clone has only a few counts. The chain is built from TRBV2 and TRBJ1-5, with TRBD1 matching 8 bases. Germline V gene data show CDR1 as SNHLY and CDR2 as FYNNEI. Losses at the gene ends were 5 bases for V and 2 bases for J; bases not matched to a gene: 5. There are 15 residues in the CDR3. DNA of the CDR3: TGTGCCAGCAGTCAGGGGGCCCTTGGCAATCAGCCCCAGCATTTT. As protein: CASSQGALGNQPQHF.

This chain uses TRBV5-1 with TRBJ2-2, with 9 bases fitting TRBD1. V gave up 1 base and J gave up 6 bases; unmatched junction bases: 1. Germline-derived CDR1 and CDR2 are SGHRS and YFSETQ. The CDR3 has 14 amino acids. CDR3 sequence: CASSLRQGAGELFF. The CDR3 coding sequence is TGCGCCAGCAGCTTGAGACAGGGGGCCGGGGAGCTGTTTTTT.

The J gene is TRBJ1-2, the V gene TRBV4-2; D gene uncertain. The CDR3 extends over 16 amino acids. V lost 0 bases and J 6 bases, leaving 17 bases between the germline ends. Germline V gene lookup returns CDR1 LGHNA and CDR2 YNFKEQ. In DNA, the CDR3 is TGTGCCAGCAGCCAAGATCTAAACAGTTTCATGGATGGCTACACCTTC. Amino acid sequence: CASSQDLNSFMDGYTF.

The chain employs TRBV9 and TRBJ2-1; 7 positions match TRBD1. The CDR3 runs to 15 residues. Losses at the gene ends were 0 bases for V and 6 bases for J; bases not matched to a gene: 6. Germline V gene data show CDR1 as SGDLS and CDR2 as YYNGEE. The CDR3 coding sequence is TGTGCCAGCAGCGTAGGCCCGGGACAGCTCAATGAGCAGTTCTTC. As protein: CASSVGPGQLNEQFF.

The rearrangement uses TRBV27 and TRBJ2-5, with a weak D call TRBD2 (6 bases). The germline gives CDR1 MNHEY, CDR2 SMNVEV (reference sequence). V lost 1 base and J 7 bases, leaving 13 bases between the germline ends. This CDR3 is 14 amino acids long. The DNA of the CDR3 is TGTGCCAGCAGTTTATGGGGGGTTGAGGGGACCCAGTACTTC. It encodes CASSLWGVEGTQYF.

This clone was detected once. This sequence joins TRBV15 and TRBJ2-7, with D possibly matching TRBD2 (5 bases). V was pared by 6 bases and J by 1 base, with 7 bases between. CDR1 LNHNV and CDR2 YYDKDF come from the germline V gene (reference sequence). The CDR3 contains 12 residues. As DNA, the CDR3 is TGTGCCACCAGAGGAGGATCCTACGAGCAGTACTTC. As protein: CATRGGSYEQYF.

This clone was counted between two and nine times. The chain links TRBV5-6 to TRBJ2-7; D uncertain. The V gene's germline CDR1 is SGHDT and CDR2 YYEEEE. Trimming stripped 4 bases from V and 2 bases from J, with 4 bases between. The CDR3 length is 11 residues. CDR3 nucleotide sequence: TGTGCCAGCAGCGCTACCTACGAGCAGTACTTC. This codes for CASSATYEQYF.

The chain carries TRBV4-2 and TRBJ2-5; D gene unclear. CDR1 and CDR2 (germline): LGHNA, YNFKEQ. Trimming cost V 0 bases and J 6 bases, with 14 bases left between them. The CDR3 covers 15 residues. CDR3 in amino acids: CASSQDRTTGQTQYF. Written as DNA, the CDR3 is TGTGCCAGCAGCCAAGATCGAACTACGGGTCAGACCCAGTACTTC.

The chain has TRBV28 and TRBJ2-3; 9 bases line up with TRBD1. V lost 5 bases to trimming and J lost 0 bases; unmatched junction nucleotides: 12. Per the germline V gene, CDR1 is MDHEN and CDR2 is SYDVKM. This CDR3 contains 18 residues. This CDR3 reads CASSVTSGTGFSTDTQYF. The DNA for the CDR3 is TGTGCCAGCAGTGTAACTTCCGGGACAGGGTTTAGCACAGATACGCAGTATTTT.

This chain connects TRBV28 to TRBJ1-2; D is unclear. The V and J ends lost 3 bases and 8 bases respectively, with 10 bases between them. Per the germline V gene, CDR1 is MDHEN and CDR2 is SYDVKM. This CDR3 is built from 12 residues. Here the CDR3 reads CASSFPRRGYTF. The CDR3 DNA reads TGTGCCAGCAGTTTTCCCAGGAGGGGCTACACCTTC.

This chain links TRBV9 with TRBJ1-2; D unclear. Trimming took 0 bases from V and 7 from J, leaving 16 bases between them. Germline V gene sequence: CDR1 SGDLS, CDR2 YYNGEE. The CDR3 runs 15 residues. The CDR3, as DNA: TGTGCCAGCAGCGTAGCTGACAACCCCTCAGGTGGCTACACCTTC. Translated: CASSVADNPSGGYTF. Complete variable domain (other parts from reference TRBV9 and TRBJ1-2): DSGVTQTPKHLITATGQRVTLRCSPRSGDLSVYWYQQSLDQGLQFLIQYYNGEERAKGNILERFSAQQFPDLHSELNLSSLELGDSALYFCASSVADNPSGGYTFGSGTRLTVV.

The table lists this clone with a few counts. The chain employs TRBV6-6 and TRBJ2-7; D remains unclear. The CDR3 has 11 residues. CDR1 is MNHNY and CDR2 is SVGAGI in the germline V gene (reference sequence). The V gene lost 6 bases and the J gene lost 3 bases, with 6 bases spanning the gap. The CDR3 region has the DNA TGTGCCAGCAGCCCAAACTACGAGCAGTACTTC. Translation gives CASSPNYEQYF.

The chain joins TRBV6-6 to TRBJ2-7, with TRBD2 matching 10 bases. V was clipped by 5 bases and J by 3 bases; unmatched bases: 4. Germline CDR1 is MNHNY and CDR2 is SVGAGI (reference sequence). CDR3 length: 14 amino acids. DNA of the CDR3: TGTGCCAGCAGTGACGCTAGCGGGGGCTACGAGCAGTACTTC. Its translation: CASSDASGGYEQYF.

The V and J genes are TRBV5-1 and TRBJ1-1, with D unresolved. V shed 0 bases and J shed 7 bases, with 19 bases lying between them. CDR3 length: 16 amino acids. Germline assignment: CDR1 SGHRS and CDR2 YFSETQ. The CDR3 DNA reads TGCGCCAGCAGCTTGGCCCTAGGACCCCGAGGGCATGAAGCTTTCTTT. Translated: CASSLALGPRGHEAFF.

The V gene is TRBV27, the J gene TRBJ1-4; 7 bases are a match to TRBD1. Unmatched junction bases numbered 11, after V lost 8 bases and J lost 8 bases. Germline V gives CDR1 MNHEY, CDR2 SMNVEV (reference sequence). CDR3 length: 14 amino acids. CDR3 nucleotides: TGTGCCAGCGGACAGACAGGGCAAGGGGAAAAACTGTTTTTT. It codes for CASGQTGQGEKLFF.

The chain recombines TRBV6-1 with TRBJ2-3; D perhaps matches TRBD2 (6 bases). Germline V gene data show CDR1 as MNHNS and CDR2 as SASEGT. Deletions cut 4 bases from V and 4 bases from J, with 12 bases between. The CDR3 is made up of 14 amino acids. The CDR3 bases are TGTGCCAGCAGTGCTGCAGGGAGGTCAGATACGCAGTATTTT. This translates into CASSAAGRSDTQYF.

A remark on this clone: The DNA is left out, because the CDR3 cannot be placed on it with certainty; the CDR3 is given as TCRdb lists it. The chain recombines TRBV28 with TRBJ1-1; the D call in the table, TRBD1, was not verified against the DNA. With termini counted, the CDR3 has 17 amino acids. Germline loops: CDR1 MDHEN, CDR2 SYDVKM. CDR3 sequence: CASSSSTGGNGNTEAFF.

This clone has more than one count but fewer than ten. This rearrangement joins TRBV11-2 to TRBJ2-1; unclear D gene. CDR1 is SGHAT, CDR2 FQNNGV, per germline. CDR3 length equals 13 residues. Trimming removed 8 bases at V and 7 bases at J, with 15 bases between. CDR3 nucleotide sequence: TGTGCCAGCCGCCGACTCGGGTTGAATGAGCAGTTCTTC. Its translation: CASRRLGLNEQFF.